Included here is one TCR beta chain sequence, with context. The antigen is not known. The read ends 3 residues before the CDR3 terminus; that terminus is restored from the germline J gene. These data are taken from a study of T cells in women clearing cervical HPV infection. Sequencing used immunoSEQ multiplex PCR; TCRdb keeps in-frame clones, though not all of them. The sample table includes about 24,000 clones. Overall study findings and caveats: Repertoire richness, not evenness, was significantly elevated in CIN3+ cases versus controls.

The trim removed 4 bases at V and 5 bases at J, leaving 8 bases unmatched. CDR3 size: 15 residues. CDR1 DFQATT and CDR2 SNEGSKA come from the germline V gene (reference sequence). The receptor was derived from a woman between 18 and 69 years old with a cervical HPV16 infection that either progressed to CIN3+ or cleared (not recorded which). The sequencing input was blood buffy coat. V usage is TRBV20-1 and J usage is TRBJ2-1; TRBD1 matches at 10 bases. The CDR3 bases that were read are TGCAGTGCTACTCCGGGACAGGGGACTCACAATGAG. Translation: CSATPGQGTHNE. The full CDR3 sequence reads CSATPGQGTHNEQFF.